What follows are 28 T cell receptor beta chains derived from one specimen sequenced in a study of human T cells and chemical hapten exposure. TCRdb reanalysed the RACE reads using MiXCR and keeps one entry per CDR3 protein. The table shows approximately 57,000 distinct CDR3 sequences, with 9.3% occurring only once. This sample's time point: patch test 1, 2 weeks after DPC sensitization. As for treatment: therapeutic diphenylcyclopropenone sensitization with weekly scalp DPC. The sequencing used whole blood, collected in connection with sensitization to the hapten diphenylcyclopropenone (DPC). The receptors derive from a woman in her forties with alopecia areata. Some clones in this sample may be carry-over from other donors' samples.

This sequence joins TRBV29-1 and TRBJ1-2; D call uncertain. The CDR3 loop spans 12 amino acids. The V and J ends lost 0 bases and 2 bases respectively, with 4 bases between them. Germline V gene data show CDR1 as SQVTM and CDR2 as ANQGSEA. CDR3 loop: CSVEDLNYGYTF. The CDR3 DNA follows: TGCAGCGTTGAAGATCTCAACTATGGCTACACCTTC. Together with reference TRBV29-1 and TRBJ1-2, the CDR3 gives the full variable domain: SAVISQKPSRDICQRGTSLTIQCQVDSQVTMMFWYRQQPGQSLTLIATANQGSEATYESGFVIDKFPISRPNLTFSTLTVSNMSPEDSSIYLCSVEDLNYGYTFGSGTRLTVV.

This clonotype has just a few counts. This chain joins TRBV5-1 and TRBJ2-3; TRBD2 matches 10 bases. This CDR3 is 16 amino acids long. V lost 5 bases and J lost 4; bases outside the gene matches: 10. The germline V gene has CDR1 SGHRS and CDR2 YFSETQ. This CDR3 reads CASSSIAGGPPDTQYF. The CDR3 DNA reads TGCGCCAGCAGTTCTATAGCGGGGGGCCCTCCAGATACGCAGTATTTT.

The table lists this clonotype with a few counts. The chain uses TRBV10-3 and TRBJ2-1; D may match TRBD1 or TRBD2 (6 bases each). Germline V gene sequence: CDR1 ENHRY, CDR2 SYGVKD. This CDR3 has 12 amino acids. The ends were cut back, 5 bases at V and 6 bases at J, with 8 bases in the middle. The CDR3 DNA reads as TGTGCCATCAGTAAGGGGGGCAATGAGCAGTTCTTC. This translates into CAISKGGNEQFF.

In this sample, this clonotype turned up many times. The chain employs TRBV13 and TRBJ1-2, with D uncertain. Trimming pared 8 bases from V and 5 bases from J, leaving 24 bases between. This CDR3 spans 16 amino acids. Germline assignment: CDR1 PRHDT and CDR2 FYEKMQ (reference sequence). The CDR3 here is CASSKTSWRFSYGYTF. The CDR3, as DNA: TGTGCCAGCTCGAAAACGTCATGGAGGTTTTCGTATGGCTACACCTTC.

There are many counts of this clonotype. This rearrangement joins TRBV2 to TRBJ2-2; a possible D gene is TRBD2 (7 bases). Trimming pared 9 bases from V and 4 bases from J, leaving 21 bases between. The CDR3 has 16 amino acids. Germline loops: CDR1 SNHLY, CDR2 FYNNEI. The CDR3 region has the DNA TGTGCCAGACGGGGAGCTCAGGGAGGGGGCACCGGGGAGCTGTTTTTT. This codes for CARRGAQGGGTGELFF.

The sample holds a few counts of this clonotype. The chain links TRBV4-1 to TRBJ2-3; D is unclear. The germline V and J ends were trimmed by 3 bases and 2 bases, with 12 bases remaining between them. This CDR3 has 15 amino acids. In germline, CDR1 is MGHRA, CDR2 YSYEKL. CDR3 DNA sequence: TGCGCCAGCAGCCAGAGACCCGACCTCACAGATACGCAGTATTTT. As protein: CASSQRPDLTDTQYF.

This clonotype was seen many times. The genes are TRBV12-3 or TRBV12-4 and TRBJ1-1; 7 bases match TRBD1. Trimming took 10 bases from V and 5 from J; bases not matched to a gene: 4. The CDR3 runs 11 residues. Here the CDR3 DNA reads TGTGCCATCCGACAGGGAACTGAAGCTTTCTTT. Amino acids: CAIRQGTEAFF.

The sample holds many counts of this clonotype. The chain links TRBV25-1 to TRBJ1-5; no clear D gene. Germline loops: CDR1 MGHDK, CDR2 SYGVNS. V shed 6 bases and J shed 2 bases, with 5 bases lying between them. This CDR3 comprises 12 residues. The CDR3 region is CASREGNQPQHF. The CDR3 coding sequence is TGTGCCAGCAGGGAGGGCAATCAGCCCCAGCATTTT.

This chain links TRBV20-1 with TRBJ2-3; D is tentatively TRBD1 or TRBD2 (5 bases each). V dropped 5 bases and J dropped 2 bases, with 17 bases sitting between them. The CDR3 runs to 15 residues. Germline assignment: CDR1 DFQATT and CDR2 SNEGSKA (reference sequence). CDR3 loop: CSAGRGTGNTDTQYF. The CDR3 DNA reads TGCAGTGCTGGGCGAGGGACCGGCAACACAGATACGCAGTATTTT.

This clonotype was seen ten or more times. This rearrangement joins TRBV11-2 to TRBJ1-1; 7 bases line up with TRBD1. CDR3 length: 16 residues. Germline CDR1 reads SGHAT; CDR2 reads FQNNGV. Trimming cost V 0 bases and J 4 bases; bases outside gene matches: 8. CDR3 nucleotides: TGTGCCAGCAGCTTAGAGACGACAGGGCGGACCACTGAAGCTTTCTTT. This sequence encodes CASSLETTGRTTEAFF.

This clonotype was counted ten times or more. The chain is built from TRBV29-1 and TRBJ2-7, with 7 bases matching TRBD1. The trim removed 3 bases at V and 5 bases at J, leaving 7 bases unmatched. Per germline, CDR1 SQVTM and CDR2 ANQGSEA. The CDR3 covers 13 residues. The CDR3 spells CSVETGLKNEQYF. The CDR3 nucleotides are TGCAGCGTTGAGACAGGGTTGAAGAACGAGCAGTACTTC.

The chain uses TRBV2 and TRBJ1-3; weak D call: TRBD1 (5 bases). Trimming stripped 3 bases from V and 6 bases from J, with 15 bases between. The CDR3 sequence is 15 residues long. Germline-derived CDR1 and CDR2 are SNHLY and FYNNEI. In DNA, the CDR3 is TGTGCCAGCAGTGAGCCCGGGACCTGGCCAAACACCATATATTTT. Its protein product is CASSEPGTWPNTIYF.

This clonotype appeared many times. The J gene is TRBJ2-1, the V gene TRBV7-6; D may be TRBD2 (6 bases). Germline V gene data show CDR1 as SGHVS and CDR2 as FNYEAQ. This CDR3 comprises 15 residues. V shed 7 bases and J shed 2 bases, with 15 bases lying between them. CDR3 nucleotides: TGTGCCAGCACCCAAGGGACTGCAACCTACAATGAGCAGTTCTTC. It yields the protein CASTQGTATYNEQFF.

This clonotype was detected ten times or more. The V call is TRBV5-1, the J call TRBJ2-3; 8 bases are shared with TRBD1. The CDR3 runs to 14 residues. Germline CDR1 is SGHRS and CDR2 is YFSETQ. V lost 0 bases, J lost 6 bases, and 3 bases stayed unmatched. CDR3 bases: TGCGCCAGCAGCTTGGGACAGGGGTTGGATACGCAGTATTTT. Protein sequence: CASSLGQGLDTQYF. The full variable domain, rest sourced from reference TRBV5-1 and TRBJ2-3, is KAGVTQTPRYLIKTRGQQVTLSCSPISGHRSVSWYQQTPGQGLQFLFEYFSETQRNKGNFPGRFSGRQFSNSRSEMNVSTLELGDSALYLCASSLGQGLDTQYFGPGTRLTVL.

This clonotype came up many times. The DNA of the CDR3 is TGTGCCAGCAGCTCGGGGGGCTACAATGAGCAGTTCTTC. Translated, it gives CASSSGGYNEQFF. The chain employs TRBV7-9 and TRBJ2-1; 7 bases fit TRBD2. Unmatched junction bases numbered 0, after V lost 4 bases and J lost 3 bases. The CDR3 has 13 amino acids. Germline CDR1 reads SEHNR; CDR2 reads FQNEAQ (reference sequence).

Here the CDR3 reads CASSGHRGPDYNSPLHF. The CDR3 coding sequence is TGTGCCAGCAGCGGCCACAGGGGACCAGATTATAATTCACCCCTCCACTTT. The chain combines TRBV14 with TRBJ1-6; 7 nucleotides align to TRBD1. Trimming cost V 5 bases and J 4 bases; bases outside gene matches: 11. This CDR3 comprises 17 residues. Germline V gene sequence: CDR1 SGHDN, CDR2 FVKESK.

The table lists this clonotype with many counts. The rearrangement links TRBV15 to TRBJ2-3, with D hard to call. The CDR3 is 15 residues long. Germline CDR1 LNHNV, CDR2 YYDKDF (reference sequence). V lost 3 bases, J lost 1 base, and 11 bases lay in between. CDR3 region: CATSSRPLGTDTQYF. CDR3 nucleotide sequence: TGTGCCACCAGCAGTCGACCTCTGGGCACAGATACGCAGTATTTT.

This clonotype was seen many times. V gene TRBV4-3 combines with J gene TRBJ2-2; possibly TRBD1 for D (6 bases). Per the germline V gene, CDR1 is LGHNA and CDR2 is YSLEER. The V end was cut by 4 bases, the J end by 3 bases, with 9 bases between. This CDR3 is 14 amino acids long. The CDR3 loop is CASSLRQDTGELFF. CDR3 in DNA: TGCGCCAGCAGCCTCAGACAGGACACCGGGGAGCTGTTTTTT.

Ten or more counts support this clonotype. This chain uses TRBV20-1 with TRBJ1-2; perhaps TRBD1 as D (6 bases). This CDR3 contains 11 residues. Trimming took 6 bases from V and 4 from J, leaving 9 bases between them. CDR1 and CDR2 (germline): DFQATT, SNEGSKA (reference sequence). CDR3 in amino acids: CSAGQPYGYTF. For the CDR3, the DNA is TGCAGTGCCGGACAGCCCTATGGCTACACCTTC.

The sample holds many counts of this clonotype. The V call is TRBV7-9, the J call TRBJ1-4, with D possibly matching TRBD1 (5 bases). From germline, CDR1 is SEHNR and CDR2 FQNEAQ (reference sequence). Trimming removed 5 bases from V and 12 bases from J, with 19 bases in between. This CDR3 has 14 residues. CDR3 in DNA: TGTGCCAGCAGCCCAACAGGCCGGAGAGGGGAACTGTTTTTT. Protein: CASSPTGRRGELFF.

This clonotype was seen repeatedly, ten times or more. J is TRBJ1-6 and V is TRBV6-2 or TRBV6-3, with TRBD1 identical over 10 bases. The CDR3 extends over 16 amino acids. Germline V gene lookup returns CDR1 MNHEY and CDR2 SVGEGT. V trimming: 2 bases; J trimming: 9 bases; junction bases outside the gene matches: 7. The CDR3 here is CASSYVPGQGSSPLHF. The CDR3 bases are TGTGCCAGCAGTTACGTCCCGGGACAGGGGAGTTCACCCCTCCACTTT.

Ten or more counts support this clonotype. The V call is TRBV5-4, the J call TRBJ2-6, with D possibly TRBD2 on 5 matching bases. This CDR3 is built from 19 residues. Between the trimmed V and J ends, which lost 2 bases and 0 bases, there was a span of 18 bases. Germline CDR1 SGHNT, CDR2 YYREEE (reference sequence). The CDR3 reads CASSFSFGGFPSGANVLTF. As DNA, the CDR3 is TGTGCCAGCAGCTTTTCTTTTGGAGGCTTTCCCTCTGGGGCCAACGTCCTGACTTTC.

The table lists this clonotype with many counts. This chain joins TRBV29-1 and TRBJ2-7; D might be TRBD2 (6 bases). Trimming removed 7 bases at V and 0 bases at J, with 13 bases between. This CDR3 contains 13 residues. Germline CDR1 reads SQVTM; CDR2 reads ANQGSEA. The CDR3 is CSARGTASYEQYF. For the CDR3, the DNA is TGCAGCGCCCGCGGGACGGCCTCCTACGAGCAGTACTTC.

This clonotype was detected ten times or more. The CDR3 coding sequence is TGTGCCAGCAGTCGGACAAGGAGCCAGCCCCAGCATTTT. Protein sequence: CASSRTRSQPQHF. The chain uses TRBV6-1 and TRBJ1-5; TRBD1 might be the D (5 bases). This CDR3 region has 13 residues. Germline lookup yields CDR1 MNHNS and CDR2 SASEGT. Trimming pared 5 bases from V and 7 bases from J, leaving 12 bases between.

Ten or more counts support this clonotype. The chain couples TRBV4-1 to TRBJ1-5, with D tentatively TRBD1 (5 bases). The ends were cut back, 3 bases at V and 5 bases at J, with 14 bases in the middle. Germline V gene sequence: CDR1 MGHRA, CDR2 YSYEKL. This CDR3 has 15 amino acids. The DNA for the CDR3 is TGCGCCAGCAGCCAGCAGGGTCTAATCGATCAGCCCCAGCATTTT. Residues: CASSQQGLIDQPQHF.

This clonotype was seen many times. The chain recombines TRBV4-3 with TRBJ1-1; D unclear. CDR3 length: 14 amino acids. CDR1 is LGHNA, CDR2 YSLEER, per germline. V gave up 1 base and J gave up 0 bases, with 6 bases separating them. The CDR3 is CASSQVPMNTEAFF. CDR3 nucleotides: TGCGCCAGCAGCCAAGTACCCATGAACACTGAAGCTTTCTTT.

On this clonotype itself: This may come from a read error, since a much larger clone is one base off. The rearrangement links TRBV9 to TRBJ1-4, with 7 bases fitting TRBD1. Germline V gene sequence: CDR1 SGDLS, CDR2 YYNGEE. The CDR3 is made up of 13 amino acids. V trimming: 2 bases; J trimming: 12 bases; junction bases outside the gene matches: 7. As DNA, the CDR3 is TGTGCCAGCAGCGTCAGACAGGGCAGGGAACTGTTTTTT. As protein: CASSVRQGRELFF.

This clonotype has a count of ten or more. The V call is TRBV7-6, the J call TRBJ2-2; 9 bases are shared with TRBD2. The CDR3 runs to 15 residues. V lost 8 bases to trimming and J lost 4 bases; unmatched junction nucleotides: 8. Germline V gene sequence: CDR1 SGHVS, CDR2 FNYEAQ. CDR3 sequence (DNA): TGTGCCAGCGCCTTAGCGGGGGTCCTCACCGGGGAGCTGTTTTTT. Protein sequence: CASALAGVLTGELFF.